This T cell receptor beta chain appears in the sequencing data of a study of CD8 T cell repertoires and HIV-1 epitope variants. Overall study context: Autologous T cell-negative cells served as antigen-presenting cells in equal numbers. Separate from the cultures, 1M uncultured T cells served as baseline. Study-level points and caveats: Beta chains alone show antigen proliferation, not cytokine profile or function. A handful of clonotypes recognized Nef KF9, one HW9, none TAALDMSHF.

Trimming stripped 7 bases from V and 0 bases from J, with 16 bases between. The CDR3 sequence is 16 residues long. Germline-derived CDR1 and CDR2 are MNHEY and SMNVEV (reference sequence). Turning to this clone: Its antigen is not identified.

Assay used: immunoSEQ multiplex PCR; TCRdb lists only in-frame clones, some missing. The repertoire consists of 2,200 or so clones, with over 55% occurring once and the leading ten covering 35% to 45%. Sequenced sample: cultured CD8+ T cells derived from PBMCs. This TCR was sampled from a male donor with HIV. The chain recombines TRBV27 with TRBJ2-1; D might be TRBD2 (6 bases). The CDR3 DNA sequence: TGTGCCAGCATGGGAGGTAGCTGGAGCTCCTACAATGAGCAGTTCTTC. This encodes CASMGGSWSSYNEQFF.